The 5 T cell receptor beta chains presented below share a single source sample, sequenced in a study of blood T cell repertoires in COVID-19. Profiled with immunoSEQ multiplex PCR; TCRdb holds only in-frame clones, not every one. Of nearly 200,000 clones listed, about four fifths are singletons. Sequenced input: peripheral blood. These receptors were taken from an older woman with active or convalescent COVID-19.

The chain links TRBV4-2 to TRBJ2-5; TRBD2 matches at 8 bases. With V trimmed by 0 bases and J by 1 base, 4 bases remained unmatched. Germline CDR1 LGHNA, CDR2 YNFKEQ. CDR3 length equals 16 residues. The CDR3 reads CASSQDRTSGQETQYF. The CDR3 nucleotides are TGTGCCAGCAGCCAAGATCGTACTAGCGGCCAAGAGACCCAGTACTTC.

Worth noting for this clone: Mismatch with germline at one junction end may stem from a read error. The chain couples TRBV7-7 to TRBJ2-1; 7 bases are a match to TRBD2. Germline CDR1 reads SSHAT; CDR2 reads FNYEAQ (reference sequence). CDR3 size: 15 residues. The CDR3 is CASSLQRDPSNEQFF. The CDR3 DNA reads TGTGCTAGCAGCTTGCAGCGGGACCCCTCGAATGAGCAGTTCTTC.

This clone was seen only a few times. The rearrangement links TRBV11-3 to TRBJ2-7, with a possible D match to TRBD2 (6 bases). Trimming took 5 bases from V and 6 from J, leaving 20 bases between them. CDR1 and CDR2 (germline): SGHNT, YENEEA. This CDR3 is built from 15 residues. The CDR3 here is CASSPQSSGSGEQYF. The CDR3 DNA is TGTGCCAGCAGCCCTCAAAGTTCCGGGAGTGGCGAGCAGTACTTC.

The chain links TRBV5-1 to TRBJ2-7; 11 nucleotides match TRBD1. Germline values: CDR1 SGHRS, CDR2 YFSETQ. CDR3 length: 14 amino acids. The V and J ends lost 4 bases and 5 bases, in that order; junction bases with no gene match: 5. CDR3 sequence: CASSSGQGANEQYF. The CDR3 DNA follows: TGCGCCAGCAGCAGCGGACAGGGGGCAAACGAGCAGTACTTC.

This chain links TRBV30 with TRBJ1-5; no clear D gene. CDR3 length equals 12 residues. Trimming took 4 bases from V and 5 from J, leaving 9 bases between them. The germline CDR1 and CDR2 sequences are GTSNPN and SVGIG (reference sequence). CDR3 DNA: TGTGCCTGGAACGGGGATGATCAGCCCCAGCATTTT. As protein: CAWNGDDQPQHF.